The entry below gives a single T cell receptor (beta chain) sequence along with its context. Its antigen is not known. Naive CD8 cells lacked CD45RO, underwent positive selection for CCR7 and left out terminally differentiated effector memory CD45RA+ cells. The deep-level immunoSEQ assay was used. Profiling relied on immunoSEQ multiplex PCR, and the TCRdb table lists in-frame clones only, not all of them. The sample has about 2,100,000 clones, about 92% seen once. The V segment lost 1 base and the J segment 0 bases; nucleotides outside the gene matches: 4. Germline V gives CDR1 SGHAT, CDR2 FQNNGV. CDR3 length: 16 amino acids. This sample was included in a study of shared clonotypes between healthy human individuals. The study, taken as a whole, reports: A few donors had about 5% of their naive CD4 clonotypes in common. Clonotype sharing levels among donors were expected to vary with sequencing depth. Generally, estimated richness proved larger in naive subsets than it did in memory subsets.

This chain uses TRBV11-2 with TRBJ2-7; 9 bases are shared with TRBD2. The sample taken for sequencing was naive CD8+ T cells from PBMCs. This TCR derives from a man in his late teens or twenties in good health. Some clones in this sample may be carry-over from other donors' samples. The CDR3 DNA follows: TGTGCCAGCAGCTTAGGGTCTAGCGGGACCTCCTACGAGCAGTACTTC. It codes for CASSLGSSGTSYEQYF.